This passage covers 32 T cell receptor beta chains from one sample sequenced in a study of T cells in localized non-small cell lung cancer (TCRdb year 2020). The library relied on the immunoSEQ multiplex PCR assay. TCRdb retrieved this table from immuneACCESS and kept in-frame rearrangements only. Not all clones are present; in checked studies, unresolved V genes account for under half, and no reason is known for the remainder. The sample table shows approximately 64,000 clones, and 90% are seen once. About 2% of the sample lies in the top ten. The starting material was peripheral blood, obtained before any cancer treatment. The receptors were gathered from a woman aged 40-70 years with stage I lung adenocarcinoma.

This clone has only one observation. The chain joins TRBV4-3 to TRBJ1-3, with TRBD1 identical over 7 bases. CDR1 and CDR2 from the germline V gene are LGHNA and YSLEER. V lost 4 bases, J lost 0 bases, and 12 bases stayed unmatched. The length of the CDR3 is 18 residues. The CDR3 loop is CASSPGTYRGPSGNTIYF. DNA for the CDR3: TGCGCCAGCAGCCCGGGTACTTACAGGGGACCCTCTGGAAACACCATATATTTT.

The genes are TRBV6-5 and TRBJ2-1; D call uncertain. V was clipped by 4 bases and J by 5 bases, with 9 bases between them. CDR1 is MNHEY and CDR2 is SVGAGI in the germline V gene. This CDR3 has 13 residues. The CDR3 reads CASSFSGHNEQFF. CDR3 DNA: TGTGCCAGCAGTTTTTCCGGACACAATGAGCAGTTCTTC.

CDR3 amino acids: CASSFSTGEYNEQFF. DNA of the CDR3: TGTGCCAGCAGTTTTTCGACAGGAGAGTACAATGAGCAGTTCTTC. The chain recombines TRBV27 with TRBJ2-1; D possibly corresponds to TRBD1 (6 bases). Trimming shortened V by 3 bases and J by 4 bases, and 13 bases separated the two germline ends. This CDR3 spans 15 amino acids. In germline, CDR1 is MNHEY, CDR2 SMNVEV (reference sequence).

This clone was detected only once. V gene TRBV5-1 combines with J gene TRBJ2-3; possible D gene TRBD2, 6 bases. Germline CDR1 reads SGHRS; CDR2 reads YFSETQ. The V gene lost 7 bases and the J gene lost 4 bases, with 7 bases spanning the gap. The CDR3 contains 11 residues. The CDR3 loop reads CASGGADTQYF. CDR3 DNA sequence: TGCGCCAGCGGAGGGGCAGATACGCAGTATTTT. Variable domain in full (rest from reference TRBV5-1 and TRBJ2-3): KAGVTQTPRYLIKTRGQQVTLSCSPISGHRSVSWYQQTPGQGLQFLFEYFSETQRNKGNFPGRFSGRQFSNSRSEMNVSTLELGDSALYLCASGGADTQYFGPGTRLTVL.

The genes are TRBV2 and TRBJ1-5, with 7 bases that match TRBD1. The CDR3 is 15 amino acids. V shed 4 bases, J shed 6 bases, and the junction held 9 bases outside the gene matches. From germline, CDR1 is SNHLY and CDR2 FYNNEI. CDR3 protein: CASSGQGEFGQPQHF. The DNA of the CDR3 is TGTGCCAGCAGTGGGCAGGGGGAATTCGGTCAGCCCCAGCATTTT.

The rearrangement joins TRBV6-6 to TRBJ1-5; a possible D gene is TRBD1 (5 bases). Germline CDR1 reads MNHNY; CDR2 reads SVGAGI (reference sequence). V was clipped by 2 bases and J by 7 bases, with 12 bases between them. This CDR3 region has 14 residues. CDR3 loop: CASSYGGEGQPQHF. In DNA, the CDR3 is TGTGCCAGCAGTTACGGGGGAGAAGGGCAGCCCCAGCATTTT.

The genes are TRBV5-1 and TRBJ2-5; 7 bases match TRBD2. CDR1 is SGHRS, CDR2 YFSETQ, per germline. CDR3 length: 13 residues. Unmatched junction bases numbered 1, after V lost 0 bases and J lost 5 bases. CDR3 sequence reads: CASSLAGGETQYF. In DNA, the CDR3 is TGCGCCAGCAGCTTGGCCGGGGGGGAGACCCAGTACTTC.

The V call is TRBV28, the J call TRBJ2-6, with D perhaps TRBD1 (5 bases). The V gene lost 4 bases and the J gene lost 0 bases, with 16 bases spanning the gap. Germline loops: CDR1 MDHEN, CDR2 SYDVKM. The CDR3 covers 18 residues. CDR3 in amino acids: CASSSPTEIVSGANVLTF. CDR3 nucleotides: TGTGCCAGCAGTTCCCCGACAGAGATAGTCTCTGGGGCCAACGTCCTGACTTTC.

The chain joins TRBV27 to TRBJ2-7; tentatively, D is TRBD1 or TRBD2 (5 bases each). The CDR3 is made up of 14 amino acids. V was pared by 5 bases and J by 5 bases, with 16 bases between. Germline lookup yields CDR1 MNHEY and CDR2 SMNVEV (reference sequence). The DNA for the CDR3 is TGTGCCAGCAGTCCATGGGACGGTCCCCACGAGCAGTACTTC. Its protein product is CASSPWDGPHEQYF.

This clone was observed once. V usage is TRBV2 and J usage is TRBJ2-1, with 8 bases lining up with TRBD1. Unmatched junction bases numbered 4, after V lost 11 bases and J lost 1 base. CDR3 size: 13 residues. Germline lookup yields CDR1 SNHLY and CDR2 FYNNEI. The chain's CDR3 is CAGDRGSYNEQFF. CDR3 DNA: TGTGCCGGCGACAGGGGTTCCTACAATGAGCAGTTCTTC.

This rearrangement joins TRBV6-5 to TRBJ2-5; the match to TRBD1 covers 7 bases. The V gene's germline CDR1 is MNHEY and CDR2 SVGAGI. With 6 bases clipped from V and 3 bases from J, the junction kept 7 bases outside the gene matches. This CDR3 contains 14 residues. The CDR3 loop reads CASSLEQGKETQYF. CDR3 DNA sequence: TGTGCCAGCAGCCTCGAACAGGGGAAAGAGACCCAGTACTTC.

The CDR3 here is CASIERGGGLGEAFF. DNA of the CDR3: TGTGCCAGCATCGAGAGGGGTGGCGGGCTTGGTGAAGCTTTCTTT. The chain is built from TRBV6-5 and TRBJ1-1; D is perhaps TRBD1 (5 bases). Trimming cost V 7 bases and J 7 bases, with 22 bases left between them. The germline V gene has CDR1 MNHEY and CDR2 SVGAGI. The CDR3 covers 15 residues.

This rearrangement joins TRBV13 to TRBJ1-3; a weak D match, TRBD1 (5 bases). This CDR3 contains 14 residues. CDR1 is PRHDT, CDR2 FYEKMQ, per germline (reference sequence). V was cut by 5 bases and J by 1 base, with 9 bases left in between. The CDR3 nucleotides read TGTGCCAGCAGCGCTGACAGTTCTGGAAACACCATATATTTT. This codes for CASSADSSGNTIYF.

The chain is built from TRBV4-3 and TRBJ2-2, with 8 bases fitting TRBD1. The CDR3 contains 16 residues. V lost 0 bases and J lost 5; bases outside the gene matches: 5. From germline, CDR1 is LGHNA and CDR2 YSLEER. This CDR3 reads CASSQDQGAATGELFF. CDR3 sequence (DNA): TGCGCCAGCAGCCAAGATCAGGGGGCGGCAACCGGGGAGCTGTTTTTT.

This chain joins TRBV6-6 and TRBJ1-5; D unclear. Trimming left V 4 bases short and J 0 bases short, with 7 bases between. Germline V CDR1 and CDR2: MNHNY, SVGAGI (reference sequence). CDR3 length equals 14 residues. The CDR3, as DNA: TGTGCCAGCAGTTTGGCAGATAGCAATCAGCCCCAGCATTTT. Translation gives CASSLADSNQPQHF.

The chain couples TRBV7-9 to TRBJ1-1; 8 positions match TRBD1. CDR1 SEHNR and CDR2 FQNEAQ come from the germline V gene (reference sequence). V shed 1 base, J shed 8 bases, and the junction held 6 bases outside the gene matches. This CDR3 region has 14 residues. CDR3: CASSLDSGDREAFF. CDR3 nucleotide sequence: TGTGCCAGCAGCTTAGATTCGGGGGACAGGGAAGCTTTCTTT.

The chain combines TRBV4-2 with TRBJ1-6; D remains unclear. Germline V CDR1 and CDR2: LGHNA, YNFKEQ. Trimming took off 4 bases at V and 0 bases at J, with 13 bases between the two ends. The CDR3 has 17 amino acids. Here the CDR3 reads CASSRSTASSYNSPLHF. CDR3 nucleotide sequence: TGTGCCAGCAGCCGATCAACGGCGAGCTCCTATAATTCACCCCTCCACTTT.

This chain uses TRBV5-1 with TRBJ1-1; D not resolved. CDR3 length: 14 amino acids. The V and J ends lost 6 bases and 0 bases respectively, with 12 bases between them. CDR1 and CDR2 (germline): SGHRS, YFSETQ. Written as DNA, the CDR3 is TGCGCCAGCAAGGCTGATCCAATGAACACTGAAGCTTTCTTT. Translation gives CASKADPMNTEAFF.

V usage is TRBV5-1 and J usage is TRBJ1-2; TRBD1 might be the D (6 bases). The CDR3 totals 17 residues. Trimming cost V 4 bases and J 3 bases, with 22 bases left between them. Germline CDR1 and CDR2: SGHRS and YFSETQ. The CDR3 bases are TGCGCCAGCAGCCCAGTATTGACAGGCCCGACCTACTATGGCTACACCTTC. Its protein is CASSPVLTGPTYYGYTF.

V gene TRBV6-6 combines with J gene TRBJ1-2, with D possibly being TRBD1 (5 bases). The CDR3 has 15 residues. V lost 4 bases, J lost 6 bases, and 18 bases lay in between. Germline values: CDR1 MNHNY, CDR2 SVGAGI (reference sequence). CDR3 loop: CASSLRDFLPDGYTF. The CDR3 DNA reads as TGTGCCAGCAGTTTGCGGGACTTTTTGCCCGATGGCTACACCTTC.

CDR3 in DNA: TGTGCCAGCAGCCCTCGGGGGGCCACTATGGGCGAGCAGTACTTC. It translates to CASSPRGATMGEQYF. The genes are TRBV11-3 and TRBJ2-7; D might be TRBD2 (7 bases). The CDR3 extends over 15 amino acids. Trimming removed 5 bases from V and 6 bases from J, with 20 bases in between. Germline values: CDR1 SGHNT, CDR2 YENEEA.

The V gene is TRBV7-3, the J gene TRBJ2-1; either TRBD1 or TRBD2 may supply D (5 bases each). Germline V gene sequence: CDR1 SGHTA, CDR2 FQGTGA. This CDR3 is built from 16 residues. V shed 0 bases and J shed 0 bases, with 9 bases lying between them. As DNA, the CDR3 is TGTGCCAGCAGCTTAACTAGGGACCCCTCCTACAATGAGCAGTTCTTC. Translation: CASSLTRDPSYNEQFF.

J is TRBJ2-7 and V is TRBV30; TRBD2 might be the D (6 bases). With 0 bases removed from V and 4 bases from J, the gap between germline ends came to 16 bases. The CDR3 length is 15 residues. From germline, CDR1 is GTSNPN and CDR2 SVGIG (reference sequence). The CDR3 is CAWSVGAGVSYEQYF. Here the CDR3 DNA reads TGTGCCTGGAGTGTAGGAGCGGGCGTGTCGTACGAGCAGTACTTC. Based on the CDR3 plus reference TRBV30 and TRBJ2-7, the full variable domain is SQTIHQWPATLVQPVGSPLSLECTVEGTSNPNLYWYRQAAGRGLQLLFYSVGIGQISSEVPQNLSASRPQDRQFILSSKKLLLSDSGFYLCAWSVGAGVSYEQYFGPGTRLTVT.

The CDR3 here is CASSIISEAFF. The CDR3, as DNA: TGTGCCAGCAGTATAATCAGCGAAGCTTTCTTT. This chain joins TRBV2 and TRBJ1-1, with D unresolved. The germline gives CDR1 SNHLY, CDR2 FYNNEI. The CDR3 is 11 amino acids. Deletions cut 5 bases from V and 8 bases from J, with 9 bases between.

CDR3 loop: CASSLYGNQPQHF. CDR3 nucleotide sequence: TGTGCCAGCAGTTTATATGGGAATCAGCCCCAGCATTTT. J is TRBJ1-5 and V is TRBV28; D uncertain. V was pared by 1 base and J by 4 bases, with 5 bases between. From germline, CDR1 is MDHEN and CDR2 SYDVKM. The length of the CDR3 is 13 residues. Using reference TRBV28 and TRBJ1-5 for the parts outside the CDR3, the full variable domain is DVKVTQSSRYLVKRTGEKVFLECVQDMDHENMFWYRQDPGLGLRLIYFSYDVKMKEKGDIPEGYSVSREKKERFSLILESASTNQTSMYLCASSLYGNQPQHFGDGTRLSIL.

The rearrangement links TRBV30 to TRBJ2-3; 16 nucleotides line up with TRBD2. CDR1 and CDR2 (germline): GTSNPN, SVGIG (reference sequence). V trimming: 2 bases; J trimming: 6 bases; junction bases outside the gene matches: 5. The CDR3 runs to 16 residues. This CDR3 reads CAWSTGTSGRADTQYF. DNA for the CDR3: TGTGCCTGGAGTACGGGGACTAGCGGGAGGGCCGATACGCAGTATTTT.

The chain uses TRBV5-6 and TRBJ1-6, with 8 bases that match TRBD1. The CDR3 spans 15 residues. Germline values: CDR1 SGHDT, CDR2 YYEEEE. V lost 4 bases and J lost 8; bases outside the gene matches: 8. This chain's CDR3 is CASSGGTGSYSPLHF. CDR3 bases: TGTGCCAGCAGCGGGGGGACAGGCTCATATTCACCCCTCCACTTT.

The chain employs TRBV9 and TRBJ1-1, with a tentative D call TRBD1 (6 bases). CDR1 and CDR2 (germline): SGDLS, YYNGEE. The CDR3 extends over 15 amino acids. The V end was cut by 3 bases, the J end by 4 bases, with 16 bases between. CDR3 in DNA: TGTGCCAGCAGCGGGCAGGGGCTAGGTGGCACTGAAGCTTTCTTT. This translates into CASSGQGLGGTEAFF.

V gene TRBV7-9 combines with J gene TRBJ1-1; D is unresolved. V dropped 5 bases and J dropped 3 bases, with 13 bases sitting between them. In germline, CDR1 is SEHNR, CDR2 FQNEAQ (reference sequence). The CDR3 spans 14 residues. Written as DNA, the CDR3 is TGTGCCAGCAGCCTACAGCTTGGGGACACTGAAGCTTTCTTT. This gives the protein CASSLQLGDTEAFF.

The CDR3 here is CASSQGWAEKLFF. The CDR3 nucleotides are TGTGCCAGCAGCCAGGGATGGGCAGAAAAACTGTTTTTT. This chain joins TRBV11-2 and TRBJ1-4, with TRBD1 as a possible D gene (5 bases). With 5 bases removed from V and 8 bases from J, the gap between germline ends came to 12 bases. The CDR3 covers 13 residues. CDR1 and CDR2 (germline): SGHAT, FQNNGV. The full variable domain, completed using reference TRBV11-2 and TRBJ1-4, is EAGVAQSPRYKIIEKRQSVAFWCNPISGHATLYWYQQILGQGPKLLIQFQNNGVVDDSQLPKDRFSAERLKGVDSTLKIQPAKLEDSAVYLCASSQGWAEKLFFGSGTQLSVL.

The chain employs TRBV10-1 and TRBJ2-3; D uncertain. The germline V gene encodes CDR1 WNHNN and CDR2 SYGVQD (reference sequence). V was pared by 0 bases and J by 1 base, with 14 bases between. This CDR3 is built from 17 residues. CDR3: CASSESGSVFGTDTQYF. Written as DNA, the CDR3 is TGCGCCAGCAGTGAGTCGGGAAGCGTCTTTGGCACAGATACGCAGTATTTT.

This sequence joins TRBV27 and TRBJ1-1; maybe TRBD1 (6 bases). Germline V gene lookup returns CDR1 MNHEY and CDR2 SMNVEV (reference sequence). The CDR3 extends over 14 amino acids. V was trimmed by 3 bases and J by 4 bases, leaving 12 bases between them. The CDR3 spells CASSFGGLGTEAFF. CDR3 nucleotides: TGTGCCAGCAGTTTCGGGGGGCTGGGCACTGAAGCTTTCTTT.